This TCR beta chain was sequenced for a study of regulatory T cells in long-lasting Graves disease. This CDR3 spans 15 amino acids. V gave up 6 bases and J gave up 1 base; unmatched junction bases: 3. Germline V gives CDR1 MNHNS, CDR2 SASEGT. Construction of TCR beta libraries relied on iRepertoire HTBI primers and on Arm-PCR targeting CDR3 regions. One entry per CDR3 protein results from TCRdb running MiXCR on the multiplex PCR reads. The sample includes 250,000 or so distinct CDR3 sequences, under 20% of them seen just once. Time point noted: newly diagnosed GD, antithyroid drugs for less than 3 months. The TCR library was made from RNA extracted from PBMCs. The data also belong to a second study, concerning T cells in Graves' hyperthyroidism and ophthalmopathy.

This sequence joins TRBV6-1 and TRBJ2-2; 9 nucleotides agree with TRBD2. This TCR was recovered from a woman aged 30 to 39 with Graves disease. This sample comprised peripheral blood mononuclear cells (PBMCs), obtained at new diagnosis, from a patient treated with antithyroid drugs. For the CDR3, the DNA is TGTGCCAGCAGATCAGCGGGGGGGAACACCGGGGAGCTGTTTTTT. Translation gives CASRSAGGNTGELFF.